The T cell receptor (beta chain) under discussion was sequenced for a study of blood T cell repertoires in COVID-19. Overall study: Sites across the United States, Italy and Spain contributed samples from acute and convalescent COVID-19.

CDR3 length equals 15 residues. V lost 3 bases, J lost 6 bases, and 7 bases stayed unmatched. CDR1 LGHNA and CDR2 YNFKEQ come from the germline V gene. Assay used: immunoSEQ multiplex PCR; TCRdb lists only in-frame clones, some missing. The sample carries more than 85,000 clones, around 75% recorded once. This clone was seen a few times. Sequencing was carried out using peripheral blood. The receptor comes from a man between 65 and 85 years old with acute or convalescent COVID-19. This sequence joins TRBV4-2 and TRBJ2-1, with TRBD2 matching over 8 bases. CDR3 protein: CASSQETSVRNEQFF. CDR3 sequence (DNA): TGTGCCAGCAGCCAGGAGACTAGCGTGCGCAATGAGCAGTTCTTC.